What follows describes a single TCR beta chain. Its antigen is not known. Compared with germline, one end of the junction differs, possibly owing to a read error. Per germline, CDR1 ENHRY and CDR2 SYGVKD. The CDR3 length is 15 residues. 5'RACE employing 10-nucleotide random UMIs yielded the cDNA. TCRdb reanalysed the 5' RACE reads using MiXCR and keeps one entry per CDR3 protein. The table shows tens of thousands of distinct CDR3 sequences, with approximately 4.3% occurring only once. This specimen comes from a study of neurological immune-mediated disorders. Whole-study results and caveats: The study found the most TCR clonal expansion in HTLV-1-associated myelopathy and the least in multiple sclerosis, below healthy controls. Sharing of CDR3 amino acid sequences among expanded clones across subjects was absent, suggesting private repertoires in all groups.

As healthy controls, volunteers from a blood bank in Maryland, USA, were used. V usage is TRBV10-3 and J usage is TRBJ2-5; 8 positions match TRBD2. This TCR was recovered from a man aged 18 to 29 in good health. The sample was PBMCs. CDR3 region: CAISEDFGQREIQYF. The CDR3 coding sequence is TGTGCCATCAGTGAGGATTTCGGCCAGCGGGAGATCCAGTACTTC.